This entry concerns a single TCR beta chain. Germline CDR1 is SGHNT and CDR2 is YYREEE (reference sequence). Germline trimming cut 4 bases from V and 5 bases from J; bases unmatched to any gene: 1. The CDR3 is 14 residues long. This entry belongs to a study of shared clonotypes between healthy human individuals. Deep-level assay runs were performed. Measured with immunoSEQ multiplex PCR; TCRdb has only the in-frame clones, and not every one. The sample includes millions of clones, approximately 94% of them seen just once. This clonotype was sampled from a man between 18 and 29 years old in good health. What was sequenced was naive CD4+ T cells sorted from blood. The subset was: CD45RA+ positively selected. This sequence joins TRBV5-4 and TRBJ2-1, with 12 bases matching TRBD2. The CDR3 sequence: CASSRTSGDNEQFF. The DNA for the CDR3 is TGTGCCAGCAGCAGGACTAGCGGGGACAATGAGCAGTTCTTC.